A single sample gave rise to the 21 T cell receptor beta chains below, sequenced in a study of T cell clonality in common variable immunodeficiency. Some clones are missing from TCRdb's copy, which holds only in-frame ones; the method was immunoSEQ multiplex PCR. This set yields about 52,000 clones and no singletons; the top ten hold about 1.8%. What was sequenced was peripheral blood mononuclear cells. These receptors were collected from a person aged 18 to 70 in good health.

In the case of this clone: The read gets to within 3 residues of the CDR3 end, and the germline J gene fills in the rest. The rearrangement joins TRBV5-1 to TRBJ2-7; tentatively, D is TRBD2 (6 bases). The CDR3 contains 14 residues. Trimming removed 7 bases from V and 0 bases from J, with 14 bases in between. Per germline, CDR1 SGHRS and CDR2 YFSETQ. The covered CDR3 bases are TGCGCCAGCGGGCGGGGCCATGGCTCCTACGAG. Its protein product is CASGRGHGSYE. The entire CDR3 protein reads CASGRGHGSYEQYF.

This clone was counted at least ten times. The CDR3 goes on 3 residues after the read ends, and that part is filled in from the germline J gene. The V and J genes are TRBV19 and TRBJ1-2, with D uncertain. The CDR3 runs 12 residues. Germline V lookup: CDR1 LNHDA, CDR2 SQIVND (reference sequence). V gave up 0 bases and J gave up 7 bases, with 6 bases separating them. The DNA read from the CDR3 is TGTGCCAGTAGTATAGAGGCTTCTGGC. Its translation is CASSIEASG. The entire CDR3 protein reads CASSIEASGYTF.

With regard to this clone: Read coverage stops 3 residues before the CDR3 terminus; the germline J gene supplies the remainder. V and J are TRBV18 and TRBJ2-2; D remains ambiguous. Germline CDR1 is KGHSH and CDR2 is LQKENI. CDR3 length equals 15 residues. CDR3 residues: CASSPQSSYNSPLFF. Incomplete CDR3 DNA: TGTGCCAGCTCACCACAGAGCTCCTATAATTCACCG.

This clone was seen repeatedly, ten times or more. This CDR3 is CSAREPGQGYEQYF. The part of the CDR3 DNA that was read is TGCAGTGCTAGAGAACCGGGACAGGGGTACGAG. V is TRBV20-1 and J is TRBJ2-7; 10 bases match TRBD1. The read terminates 3 residues ahead of where the CDR3 ends, so the germline J gene completes it. V was clipped by 0 bases and J by 4 bases; unmatched bases: 3. Germline assignment: CDR1 DFQATT and CDR2 SNEGSKA (reference sequence). CDR3 length: 14 amino acids.

This clone was detected many times. Read coverage stops 3 residues before the CDR3 terminus; the germline J gene supplies the remainder. This sequence joins TRBV29-1 and TRBJ2-2, with no clear D. With 5 bases removed from V and 4 bases from J, the gap between germline ends came to 11 bases. The germline V gene has CDR1 SQVTM and CDR2 ANQGSEA. This CDR3 contains 13 residues. The part of the CDR3 DNA that was read is TGCAGCGTTTCAGGTTTAGTCACCGGGGAG. Residues: CSVSGLVTGE. The full CDR3 protein reads CSVSGLVTGELFF.

Many counts were recorded for this clone. The missing CDR3 end, 3 residues past where the read stops, is filled in from the germline J gene. The chain combines TRBV20-1 with TRBJ1-3; D call uncertain. The germline V gene has CDR1 DFQATT and CDR2 SNEGSKA (reference sequence). This CDR3 comprises 13 residues. The CDR3 sequence: CSARTPESANIYF. The sequenced part of the CDR3 DNA is TGCAGTGCTAGGACTCCAGAGAGCGCCAAC.

As regards this clone: The read ends 3 residues early relative to the CDR3; the germline J gene fills the gap. This sequence joins TRBV25-1 and TRBJ1-2, with TRBD1 identical over 8 bases. This CDR3 contains 14 residues. The germline gives CDR1 MGHDK, CDR2 SYGVNS. CDR3 bases read: TGTGCCAGCAACTCCGACAGGGGATCGGGAGGC. Its translation is CASNSDRGSGG. The full CDR3 protein reads CASNSDRGSGGYTF.

This clone was seen at least ten times. The CDR3 end is not reached by the read, which stops 3 residues before it; the germline J gene fills it in. This chain links TRBV7-6 with TRBJ2-5; 10 bases match TRBD2. V shed 1 base, J shed 2 bases, and the junction held 1 base outside the gene matches. Germline-derived CDR1 and CDR2 are SGHVS and FNYEAQ. The CDR3 is 15 residues long. The CDR3 DNA, read in part, is TGTGCCAGCAGCTTAGATAGCGGGAGGCAAGAGACC. Its translation is CASSLDSGRQET. The complete CDR3 sequence is CASSLDSGRQETQYF.

Partial CDR3 DNA: TGCAGTGCTAGCGATGACGTAGGGGAA. This translates into CSASDDVGE. The CDR3 as a whole reads CSASDDVGEAFF. The J gene is TRBJ1-1, the V gene TRBV20-1, with D hard to call. The read terminates 3 residues before the CDR3 end, so the remaining end is supplied by the germline J gene. The CDR3 is made up of 12 amino acids. Germline values: CDR1 DFQATT, CDR2 SNEGSKA (reference sequence).

This clone was picked up many times. The missing CDR3 end, 3 residues past where the read stops, is filled in from the germline J gene. V usage is TRBV10-3 and J usage is TRBJ2-1; D is unresolved. Germline values: CDR1 ENHRY, CDR2 SYGVKD. The CDR3 is 16 amino acids. The V end was cut by 0 bases, the J end by 2 bases, with 11 bases between. The CDR3 spells CAISESSAEAYNEQFF. The part of the CDR3 DNA that was read is TGTGCCATCAGTGAGTCCTCGGCGGAAGCCTACAATGAG.

This clone was picked up many times. CDR3 DNA (partial): TGCAGTGCTAGAAATAGTCTAAACTACGAG. This codes for CSARNSLNYE. In full, the CDR3 reads CSARNSLNYEQYF. V usage is TRBV20-1 and J usage is TRBJ2-7; no definite D call. The missing CDR3 end, 3 residues past where the read stops, is filled in from the germline J gene. The CDR3 length is 13 residues. Between the trimmed V and J ends, which lost 2 bases and 3 bases, there was a span of 11 bases. Germline loops: CDR1 DFQATT, CDR2 SNEGSKA (reference sequence).

A remark on this clone: The read terminates 3 residues ahead of where the CDR3 ends, so the germline J gene completes it. This chain joins TRBV18 and TRBJ1-2; D gene unclear. Germline V lookup: CDR1 KGHSH, CDR2 LQKENI. The CDR3 is 16 residues long. The CDR3 bases that were read are TGTGCCAGCTCACTGAGCGGAGGGAGCTCCTACAATGAC. This translates into CASSLSGGSSYND. The full CDR3 protein is CASSLSGGSSYNDYTF.

This clone has at least ten counts. The read terminates 3 residues ahead of where the CDR3 ends, so the germline J gene completes it. This chain links TRBV7-9 with TRBJ2-6; D gene ambiguous. Germline loops: CDR1 SEHNR, CDR2 FQNEAQ (reference sequence). The CDR3 loop spans 12 amino acids. The CDR3 protein is CASSVDSGLLTF. CDR3 bases read: TGTGCCAGCAGCGTCGATTCTGGGCTC.

This clone was detected ten times or more. The read stops 3 residues short of the end of the CDR3; the missing end is completed from the germline J gene. The rearrangement links TRBV2 to TRBJ2-3, with D uncertain. This CDR3 is built from 14 residues. V lost 7 bases to trimming and J lost 3 bases, with 14 bases between them. From germline, CDR1 is SNHLY and CDR2 FYNNEI. CDR3 residues: CASTSESTTDTQYF. The sequenced part of the CDR3 DNA is TGTGCCAGCACGTCAGAGTCCACAACAGATACG.

At least ten counts were recorded for this clone. The CDR3 end is not reached by the read, which stops 3 residues before it; the germline J gene fills it in. This chain links TRBV19 with TRBJ1-2, with D unclear. Between the trimmed V and J ends, which lost 7 bases and 1 base, there was a span of 7 bases. CDR1 is LNHDA, CDR2 SQIVND, per germline (reference sequence). The CDR3 runs 12 residues. This CDR3 reads CASTNSNYGYTF. The sequenced CDR3 bases are TGTGCCAGTACCAACAGTAACTATGGC.

This clone was observed at least ten times. The DNA ends 3 residues before the CDR3 does, and the rest of the CDR3 is filled in from the germline J gene. The chain links TRBV6-2 or TRBV6-3 to TRBJ2-7; a possible D gene is TRBD1 (6 bases). Trimming took off 1 base at V and 2 bases at J, with 9 bases between the two ends. CDR3 length equals 14 residues. Germline CDR1 reads MNHEY; CDR2 reads SVGEGT. The CDR3 is CASSYLGGTYEQYF. The CDR3 bases that were read are TGTGCCAGCAGTTACTTAGGGGGTACCTACGAG.

This clone has at least ten counts. The CDR3 reads CASTLQGAYDEQYF. The sequenced part of the CDR3 DNA is TGTGCCAGCACCCTACAGGGGGCTTACGACGAG. V is TRBV5-4 and J is TRBJ2-7, with 9 bases lining up with TRBD1. The read gets to within 3 residues of the CDR3 end, and the germline J gene fills in the rest. Germline V gene data show CDR1 as SGHNT and CDR2 as YYREEE (reference sequence). The CDR3 totals 14 residues. Losses at the gene ends were 6 bases for V and 5 bases for J; bases not matched to a gene: 9.

This clone was found many times. The CDR3 end is not reached by the read, which stops 3 residues before it; the germline J gene fills it in. This chain links TRBV4-1 with TRBJ1-2; maybe TRBD1 (5 bases). Germline assignment: CDR1 MGHRA and CDR2 YSYEKL. V lost 1 base and J 4 bases, leaving 16 bases between the germline ends. The length of the CDR3 is 16 residues. The CDR3 DNA, read in part, is TGCGCCAGCAGCCAAGTATGGGGGGATGCGAGCTATGGC. Its translation: CASSQVWGDASYG. The whole CDR3 region reads CASSQVWGDASYGYTF.

This clone was seen repeatedly, ten times or more. The observed sequence ends 3 residues before the CDR3 terminus, with the missing tail filled in from the germline J gene. The chain uses TRBV5-1 and TRBJ1-1, with 9 bases aligning to TRBD1. This CDR3 region has 16 residues. Germline V CDR1 and CDR2: SGHRS, YFSETQ. The chain's CDR3 is CASSSPGQGGWRGAFF. Incomplete CDR3 DNA: TGCGCCAGCAGCTCGCCGGGACAGGGAGGATGGAGAGGA.

This clone was seen more than once but under ten times. The read ends 3 residues shy of where the CDR3 ends; the end is completed using the germline J gene. The gene calls are TRBV19 and TRBJ2-3, with TRBD2 as a possible D gene (6 bases). The V gene's germline CDR1 is LNHDA and CDR2 SQIVND (reference sequence). The CDR3 runs to 15 residues. The sequenced CDR3 bases are TGTGCCAGTAGTATCGGGGCGGGGAACCAAGAGACG. The encoded protein is CASSIGAGNQET. The entire CDR3 sequence reads CASSIGAGNQETQYF.

At least ten counts were recorded for this clone. Sequencing ends 3 residues short of the CDR3 end; the germline J gene provides the rest. The chain couples TRBV3-1 (or the pseudogene TRBV3-2) to TRBJ2-5; a weak D match, TRBD1 (6 bases). Germline loops: CDR1 LGHDT, CDR2 YNNKEL (reference sequence). V lost 6 bases to trimming and J lost 5 bases, with 19 bases between them. The CDR3 covers 15 residues. The sequenced CDR3 bases are TGTGCCAGCAGGGCACACTCAGGGGTTGAGGAGACC. It encodes CASRAHSGVEET. The complete CDR3 sequence is CASRAHSGVEETQYF.